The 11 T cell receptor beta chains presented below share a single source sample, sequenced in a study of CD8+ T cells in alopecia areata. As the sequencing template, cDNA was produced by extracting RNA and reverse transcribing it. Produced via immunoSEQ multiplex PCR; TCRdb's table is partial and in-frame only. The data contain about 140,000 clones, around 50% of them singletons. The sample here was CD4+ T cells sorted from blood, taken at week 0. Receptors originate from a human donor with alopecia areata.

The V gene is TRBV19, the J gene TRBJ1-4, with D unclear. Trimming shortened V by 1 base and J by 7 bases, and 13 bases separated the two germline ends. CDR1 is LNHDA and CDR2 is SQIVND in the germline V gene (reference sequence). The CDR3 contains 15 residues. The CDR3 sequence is CASSIGGALAEKLFF. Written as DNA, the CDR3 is TGTGCCAGTAGTATAGGTGGAGCACTCGCTGAAAAACTGTTTTTT. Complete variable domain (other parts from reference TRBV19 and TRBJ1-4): DGGITQSPKYLFRKEGQNVTLSCEQNLNHDAMYWYRQDPGQGLRLIYYSQIVNDFQKGDIAEGYSVSREKKESFPLTVTSAQKNPTAFYLCASSIGGALAEKLFFGSGTQLSVL.

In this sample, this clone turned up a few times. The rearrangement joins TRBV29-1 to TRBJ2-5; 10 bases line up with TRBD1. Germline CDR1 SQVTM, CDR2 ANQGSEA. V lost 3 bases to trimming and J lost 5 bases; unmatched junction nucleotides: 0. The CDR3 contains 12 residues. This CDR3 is CSVEDRGETQYF. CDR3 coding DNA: TGCAGCGTTGAGGACAGGGGGGAGACCCAGTACTTC.

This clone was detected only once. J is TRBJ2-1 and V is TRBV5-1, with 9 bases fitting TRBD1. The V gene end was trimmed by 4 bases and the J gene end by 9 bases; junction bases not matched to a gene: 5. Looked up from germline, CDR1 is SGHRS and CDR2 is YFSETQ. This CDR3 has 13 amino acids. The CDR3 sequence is CASSMDRGGEQFF. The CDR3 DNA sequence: TGCGCCAGCAGCATGGACAGGGGAGGTGAGCAGTTCTTC.

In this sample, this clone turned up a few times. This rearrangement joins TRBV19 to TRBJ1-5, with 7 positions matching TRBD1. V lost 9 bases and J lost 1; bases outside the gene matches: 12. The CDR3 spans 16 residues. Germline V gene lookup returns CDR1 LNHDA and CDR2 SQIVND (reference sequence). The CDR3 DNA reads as TGTGCCAGCCAGGGACCAAGACAGGGAAGCAATCAGCCCCAGCATTTT. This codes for CASQGPRQGSNQPQHF.

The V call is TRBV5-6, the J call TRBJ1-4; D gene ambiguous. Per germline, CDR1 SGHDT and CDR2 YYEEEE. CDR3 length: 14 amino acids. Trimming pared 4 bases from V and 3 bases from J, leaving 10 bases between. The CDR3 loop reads CASSLPSPNEKLFF. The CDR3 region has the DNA TGTGCCAGCAGCCTACCGTCCCCTAATGAAAAACTGTTTTTT.

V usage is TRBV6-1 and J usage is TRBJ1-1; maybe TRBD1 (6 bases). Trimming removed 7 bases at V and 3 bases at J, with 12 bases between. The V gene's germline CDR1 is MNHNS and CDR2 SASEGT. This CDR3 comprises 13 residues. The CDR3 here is CASNRDTHTEAFF. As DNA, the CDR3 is TGTGCCAGCAACCGGGACACCCACACTGAAGCTTTCTTT.

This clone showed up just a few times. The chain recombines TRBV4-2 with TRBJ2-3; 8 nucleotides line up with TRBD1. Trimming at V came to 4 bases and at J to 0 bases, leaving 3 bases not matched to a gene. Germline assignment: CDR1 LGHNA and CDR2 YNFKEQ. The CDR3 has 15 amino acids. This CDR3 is CASSLTGASTDTQYF. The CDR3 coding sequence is TGTGCCAGCAGCCTGACAGGGGCTAGCACAGATACGCAGTATTTT.

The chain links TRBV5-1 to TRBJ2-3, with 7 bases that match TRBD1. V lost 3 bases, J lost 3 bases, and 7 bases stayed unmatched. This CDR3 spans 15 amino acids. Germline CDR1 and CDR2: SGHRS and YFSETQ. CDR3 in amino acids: CASSSAAGGTDTQYF. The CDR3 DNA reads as TGCGCCAGCAGCTCCGCGGCAGGGGGAACAGATACGCAGTATTTT.

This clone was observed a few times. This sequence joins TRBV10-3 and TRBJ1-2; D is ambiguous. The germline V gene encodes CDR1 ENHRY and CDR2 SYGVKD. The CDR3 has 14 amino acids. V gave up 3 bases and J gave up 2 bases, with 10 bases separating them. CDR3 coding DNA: TGTGCCATCAGTGATTTTCACGGCAACTATGGCTACACCTTC. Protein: CAISDFHGNYGYTF.

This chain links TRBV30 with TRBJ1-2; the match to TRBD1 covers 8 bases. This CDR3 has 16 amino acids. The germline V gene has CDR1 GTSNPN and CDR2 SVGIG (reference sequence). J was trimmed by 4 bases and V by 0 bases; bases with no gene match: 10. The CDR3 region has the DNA TGTGCCTGGAGTGTAACGGGGGCAGGGGGCGGCTATGGCTACACCTTC. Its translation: CAWSVTGAGGGYGYTF.

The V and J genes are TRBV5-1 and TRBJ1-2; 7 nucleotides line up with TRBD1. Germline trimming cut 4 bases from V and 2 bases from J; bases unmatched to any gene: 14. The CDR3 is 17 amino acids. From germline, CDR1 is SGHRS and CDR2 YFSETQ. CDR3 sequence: CASSRGQPSRANYGYTF. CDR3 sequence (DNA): TGCGCCAGCAGCAGGGGGCAGCCATCTCGGGCGAACTATGGCTACACCTTC.